This entry lists 8 T cell receptor beta chains sequenced from one sample in a study of blood T cell repertoires in COVID-19. Some clones are missing from TCRdb's copy, which holds only in-frame ones; the method was immunoSEQ multiplex PCR. Here the sample spans approximately 300,000 clones, 85% to 90% being singletons. Sequencing was done on a sample of PBMCs or T cells enriched from blood (not recorded which). The receptors come from a woman between 18 and 29 years old who had recovered from COVID-19.

The chain joins TRBV28 to TRBJ1-2; TRBD1 is a possible D gene (6 bases). V was trimmed by 5 bases and J by 7 bases, leaving 14 bases between them. The CDR3 sequence is 13 residues long. In germline, CDR1 is MDHEN, CDR2 SYDVKM. The CDR3 here is CASSVGGIGGYTF. The CDR3 coding sequence is TGTGCCAGCAGTGTAGGGGGTATAGGTGGCTACACCTTC.

V gene TRBV6-5 combines with J gene TRBJ2-3; D is perhaps TRBD2 (6 bases). Trimming took 6 bases from V and 3 from J, leaving 10 bases between them. The CDR3 is made up of 13 amino acids. Germline values: CDR1 MNHEY, CDR2 SVGAGI. CDR3 nucleotides: TGTGCCAGCAGGCTAGCGCCTACAGATACGCAGTATTTT. The encoded protein is CASRLAPTDTQYF.

The chain combines TRBV5-1 with TRBJ2-2, with 9 bases aligning to TRBD2. V trimming: 7 bases; J trimming: 2 bases; junction bases outside the gene matches: 9. Germline V lookup: CDR1 SGHRS, CDR2 YFSETQ. This CDR3 contains 16 residues. The CDR3: CASFFSGGLNTGELFF. In nucleotides, the CDR3 is TGCGCCAGCTTCTTTAGCGGGGGACTCAACACCGGGGAGCTGTTTTTT.

V is TRBV6-5 and J is TRBJ2-3; 10 bases match TRBD2. V lost 7 bases, J lost 9 bases, and 10 bases stayed unmatched. Per germline, CDR1 MNHEY and CDR2 SVGAGI. The CDR3 consists of 14 residues. Here the CDR3 reads CASTGWSSGRTQYF. In DNA form, the CDR3 reads TGTGCCAGCACCGGGTGGAGTAGCGGGAGGACGCAGTATTTT.

CDR3 nucleotides: TGTGCCAGCAGCCCCGGACAGAAGAACACTGAAGCTTTCTTT. It is translated as CASSPGQKNTEAFF. V is TRBV11-2 and J is TRBJ1-1; the D gene is possibly TRBD1 (6 bases). Trimming took 5 bases from V and 1 from J, leaving 11 bases between them. The CDR3 has 14 residues. Per the germline V gene, CDR1 is SGHAT and CDR2 is FQNNGV.

The chain carries TRBV6-5 and TRBJ1-5, with unresolved D. V lost 2 bases and J 9 bases, leaving 14 bases between the germline ends. CDR1 and CDR2 (germline): MNHEY, SVGAGI. The CDR3 is 14 residues long. CDR3 in DNA: TGTGCCAGCAGTTACGGGCAGTTCGTTTCGCCCCAGCATTTT. Encoded protein: CASSYGQFVSPQHF.

The chain has TRBV18 and TRBJ1-2; TRBD1 matches 7 bases. Trimming at V came to 2 bases and at J to 10 bases, leaving 10 bases not matched to a gene. The CDR3 is 14 residues long. CDR1 and CDR2 (germline): KGHSH, LQKENI. CDR3 sequence: CASSPGAGGPVYTF. The CDR3 DNA is TGTGCCAGCTCACCAGGGGCAGGGGGACCGGTCTACACCTTC. Full variable domain (missing parts from reference TRBV18 and TRBJ1-2): NAGVMQNPRHLVRRRGQEARLRCSPMKGHSHVYWYRQLPEEGLKFMVYLQKENIIDESGMPKERFSAEFPKEGPSILRIQQVVRGDSAAYFCASSPGAGGPVYTFGSGTRLTVV.

This clone was detected once. The chain is built from TRBV19 and TRBJ1-2; 9 bases align to TRBD1. V gave up 5 bases and J gave up 6 bases; unmatched junction bases: 7. The CDR3 is 14 amino acids. Germline V CDR1 and CDR2: LNHDA, SQIVND (reference sequence). The CDR3 DNA is TGTGCCAGTAGTCAACAGGGGGCACATGATGGCTACACCTTC. Protein product: CASSQQGAHDGYTF. Full variable domain (rest looked up from reference TRBV19 and TRBJ1-2): DGGITQSPKYLFRKEGQNVTLSCEQNLNHDAMYWYRQDPGQGLRLIYYSQIVNDFQKGDIAEGYSVSREKKESFPLTVTSAQKNPTAFYLCASSQQGAHDGYTFGSGTRLTVV.